The rows below give T cell receptor beta chains drawn from one sample of a study of blood T cell repertoires in COVID-19. Measured with immunoSEQ multiplex PCR; TCRdb has only the in-frame clones, and not every one. The sample yields roughly 220,000 clones, roughly 90% seen once. The sample comprised PBMCs or T cells enriched from blood (not recorded which). All receptors come from a woman aged 40 to 50 with acute COVID-19. CDR3s include the opening cysteine and the closing phenylalanine or tryptophan. Fields, in order: CDR3 length, J gene, V gene, clone size, D gene, CDR3 DNA, CDR3 protein. D genes are given only for firm matches. Clone size is given for some rows only: seen once, a few or many times, or a class if the clone is expanded.

CDR3 length: 15; J gene: TRBJ1-5; V gene: TRBV4-1; clone size: -; D gene: TRBD1; CDR3 DNA: TGCGCCAGCAGCCAAGGCCCAGGGGGAAGTCAGCCCCAGCATTTT; CDR3 protein: CASSQGPGGSQPQHF
CDR3 length: 14; J gene: TRBJ1-2; V gene: TRBV24-1; clone size: -; D gene: -; CDR3 DNA: TGTGCCACCAGTGATCAGGGGATAGGCAGTGGCTACACCTTC; CDR3 protein: CATSDQGIGSGYTF
CDR3 length: 14; J gene: TRBJ1-5; V gene: TRBV6-5; clone size: -; D gene: TRBD1; CDR3 DNA: TGTGCCAGCAGTTCACGGACAGGGGAACATCCCCAGCATTTT; CDR3 protein: CASSSRTGEHPQHF
CDR3 length: 15; J gene: TRBJ1-2; V gene: TRBV6-6; clone size: -; D gene: -; CDR3 DNA: TGTGCCAGCAGTTACGAGGGGGGGCGAGTGGATGGCTACACCTTC; CDR3 protein: CASSYEGGRVDGYTF
CDR3 length: 12; J gene: TRBJ1-1; V gene: TRBV30; clone size: -; D gene: -; CDR3 DNA: TGTGCATGTAATGGGGGGAATGATGAAGCTTTCTTT; CDR3 protein: CACNGGNDEAFF
CDR3 length: 18; J gene: TRBJ1-2; V gene: TRBV5-1; clone size: -; D gene: -; CDR3 DNA: TGCGCCAGCAGCCGATTCTACCGGGACACCCTAACTAACTATGGCTACACCTTC; CDR3 protein: CASSRFYRDTLTNYGYTF
CDR3 length: 17; J gene: TRBJ1-2; V gene: TRBV29-1; clone size: -; D gene: TRBD1; CDR3 DNA: TGCAGCGTTGAGAATCCGGTCCGGACAGGGAGTCAATATGGCTACACCTTC; CDR3 protein: CSVENPVRTGSQYGYTF
CDR3 length: 13; J gene: TRBJ2-5; V gene: TRBV7-2; clone size: -; D gene: TRBD2; CDR3 DNA: TGTGCCAGCAGCTTGGGACTAGCGGCGACCCAGTACTTC; CDR3 protein: CASSLGLAATQYF
CDR3 length: 16; J gene: TRBJ2-7; V gene: TRBV9; clone size: -; D gene: -; CDR3 DNA: TGTGCCAGCAGCGTAGCCGGGACATCGGGTGTCCACGAGCAGTACTTC; CDR3 protein: CASSVAGTSGVHEQYF
CDR3 length: 14; J gene: TRBJ1-2; V gene: TRBV7-2; clone size: -; D gene: -; CDR3 DNA: TGTGCCAGTCTATCCGGCGGGAACTTCTATGGCTACACCTTC; CDR3 protein: CASLSGGNFYGYTF
CDR3 length: 14; J gene: TRBJ1-1; V gene: TRBV18; clone size: -; D gene: TRBD1; CDR3 DNA: TGTGCCAGCTCACCACCGACAGGGGCCACTGAAGCTTTCTTT; CDR3 protein: CASSPPTGATEAFF
CDR3 length: 15; J gene: TRBJ1-3; V gene: TRBV2; clone size: -; D gene: TRBD1; CDR3 DNA: TGTGCCAGCAAAGCCGGGACAGGGGAAGGAAACACCATATATTTT; CDR3 protein: CASKAGTGEGNTIYF
CDR3 length: 13; J gene: TRBJ1-2; V gene: TRBV18; clone size: -; D gene: -; CDR3 DNA: TGTGCCAGCTCACCGGGAGGCAACTATGGCTACACCTTC; CDR3 protein: CASSPGGNYGYTF
CDR3 length: 13; J gene: TRBJ1-1; V gene: TRBV5-1; clone size: -; D gene: -; CDR3 DNA: TGCGCCAGCAGCTTCCAAAATGGGGCGGAAGCTTTCTTT; CDR3 protein: CASSFQNGAEAFF
CDR3 length: 14; J gene: TRBJ2-1; V gene: TRBV2; clone size: -; D gene: -; CDR3 DNA: TGTGCCAGCAGTGAGGGGCAGGAATACAATGAGCAGTTCTTC; CDR3 protein: CASSEGQEYNEQFF
CDR3 length: 14; J gene: TRBJ2-1; V gene: TRBV5-1; clone size: -; D gene: TRBD1; CDR3 DNA: TGCGCCAGCAGCCGCGGACAGGGGGCAAATGAGCAGTTCTTC; CDR3 protein: CASSRGQGANEQFF
CDR3 length: 14; J gene: TRBJ1-4; V gene: TRBV6-5; clone size: few; D gene: TRBD1; CDR3 DNA: TGTGCCAGCAGTTCCACCGCGTCAGGGGGAAAACTGTTTTTT; CDR3 protein: CASSSTASGGKLFF
CDR3 length: 15; J gene: TRBJ1-1; V gene: TRBV19; clone size: -; D gene: -; CDR3 DNA: TGTGCCAGTAGTCTACGACAGGCGAGAAACACTGAAGCTTTCTTT; CDR3 protein: CASSLRQARNTEAFF
CDR3 length: 16; J gene: TRBJ2-6; V gene: TRBV19; clone size: -; D gene: TRBD1; CDR3 DNA: TGTGCCAGTAACACAGGGGCCTACTCTGGGGCCAACGTCCTGACTTTC; CDR3 protein: CASNTGAYSGANVLTF
CDR3 length: 16; J gene: TRBJ1-1; V gene: TRBV5-4; clone size: -; D gene: -; CDR3 DNA: TGTGCCAGCTGGGAGGGCAGCTCTAACATGAACACTGAAGCTTTCTTT; CDR3 protein: CASWEGSSNMNTEAFF